The 8 T cell receptor beta chains below were found in one sample sequenced in a study of radiation and T cells in renal cell carcinoma. Regarding time point: baseline pretreatment blood. Treatment specified: 15 Gy SBRT to primary tumor, nephrectomy 4 weeks later. Only in-frame clones appear in the TCRdb table, and some are missing; sequencing was by immunoSEQ multiplex PCR. The table lists more than 20,000 clones, nearly 80% of them singletons. Sequencing used blood, obtained from a patient whose treatment included radiotherapy and nephrectomy. All receptors come from a man between 60 and 75 years old with renal cell carcinoma.

V gene TRBV4-1 combines with J gene TRBJ2-2, with D unclear. Germline assignment: CDR1 MGHRA and CDR2 YSYEKL. The CDR3 has 19 residues. Trimming pared 0 bases from V and 0 bases from J, leaving 17 bases between. CDR3 protein: CASSQEVPGLPPNTGELFF. DNA for the CDR3: TGCGCCAGCAGCCAAGAAGTACCGGGCCTACCTCCGAACACCGGGGAGCTGTTTTTT.

The chain is built from TRBV2 and TRBJ2-1, with D unresolved. Looked up from germline, CDR1 is SNHLY and CDR2 is FYNNEI. This CDR3 is 13 amino acids long. The germline V and J ends were trimmed by 3 bases and 4 bases, with 7 bases remaining between them. The CDR3 is CASSDNGYNEQFF. Written as DNA, the CDR3 is TGTGCCAGCAGTGACAACGGATACAATGAGCAGTTCTTC.

The chain couples TRBV5-1 to TRBJ2-1, with 7 bases identical to TRBD2. V shed 4 bases and J 4 bases; nucleotides not matched to a gene: 5. This CDR3 has 14 residues. The V gene's germline CDR1 is SGHRS and CDR2 YFSETQ. The CDR3 DNA reads TGCGCCAGCAGCACGGAGCGGGGTTACAATGAGCAGTTCTTC. Translation: CASSTERGYNEQFF. Full variable domain (rest looked up from reference TRBV5-1 and TRBJ2-1): KAGVTQTPRYLIKTRGQQVTLSCSPISGHRSVSWYQQTPGQGLQFLFEYFSETQRNKGNFPGRFSGRQFSNSRSEMNVSTLELGDSALYLCASSTERGYNEQFFGPGTRLTVL.

This sequence joins TRBV6-5 and TRBJ1-2; maybe TRBD1 (5 bases). Trimming shortened V by 7 bases and J by 2 bases, and 11 bases separated the two germline ends. Germline CDR1 and CDR2: MNHEY and SVGAGI. The CDR3 runs to 13 residues. The DNA for the CDR3 is TGTGCCAGCACCCGGGACGGCAACTATGGCTACACCTTC. Amino acids: CASTRDGNYGYTF.

Sample share makes this clone medium-sized. V is TRBV29-1 and J is TRBJ2-1; tentative D call: TRBD2 (7 bases). CDR3 length equals 14 residues. CDR1 and CDR2 (germline): SQVTM, ANQGSEA. The CDR3 bases are TGCAGGGAAAGGGGGGGAGGGCCAGGATATAGGCAGTTCTTC. Translation: CRERGGGPGYRQFF.

This chain uses TRBV29-1 with TRBJ2-1; TRBD1 agrees at 7 bases. V was pared by 7 bases and J by 7 bases, with 13 bases of the junction left unmatched. CDR3 size: 14 residues. Germline V lookup: CDR1 SQVTM, CDR2 ANQGSEA. The DNA of the CDR3 is TGCAGCGCCCTACGGGCAGGGGGTTCGAATGAGCAGTTCTTC. Its translation is CSALRAGGSNEQFF.

The rearrangement joins TRBV5-1 to TRBJ1-1; D remains ambiguous. V was clipped by 3 bases and J by 8 bases, with 17 bases between them. CDR3 length equals 14 residues. The germline V gene encodes CDR1 SGHRS and CDR2 YFSETQ. The CDR3 sequence is CASSSLPGQGEAFF. The CDR3 nucleotides are TGCGCCAGCAGCTCACTCCCGGGCCAAGGGGAAGCTTTCTTT.

This rearrangement joins TRBV7-8 to TRBJ1-2; D unresolved. This CDR3 spans 13 amino acids. V lost 4 bases, J lost 8 bases, and 14 bases lay in between. The germline V gene encodes CDR1 SGHVS and CDR2 FQNEAQ. This chain's CDR3 is CASSSSGPAGYTF. The CDR3 DNA is TGTGCCAGCAGCTCGTCCGGCCCCGCGGGCTACACCTTC.